One sample yielded the 16 T cell receptor beta chains listed below, sequenced in a study of blood T cell repertoires in COVID-19. The table came from immunoSEQ multiplex PCR; TCRdb's copy has only in-frame clones and leaves some out. Of some 200,000 clones in the sample, around 91% were seen once. The sample was peripheral blood. All receptors derive from a middle-aged woman with acute or convalescent COVID-19.

The rearrangement joins TRBV11-2 to TRBJ1-2; D gene ambiguous. Trimming took 1 base from V and 3 from J, leaving 9 bases between them. CDR1 and CDR2 from the germline V gene are SGHAT and FQNNGV. This CDR3 has 14 residues. The CDR3 sequence: CASSLVTPDYGYTF. CDR3 nucleotide sequence: TGTGCCAGCAGCTTAGTAACCCCGGACTATGGCTACACCTTC.

The chain recombines TRBV30 with TRBJ1-1; TRBD1 matches at 8 bases. The germline V gene encodes CDR1 GTSNPN and CDR2 SVGIG (reference sequence). Losses at the gene ends were 2 bases for V and 1 base for J; bases not matched to a gene: 3. The CDR3 is 14 amino acids. The CDR3 nucleotides read TGTGCCTGGAGTCCCGGGACAGGGAACACTGAAGCTTTCTTT. Amino acid sequence: CAWSPGTGNTEAFF.

Regarding this clone: This CDR3 is also generated by other DNA sequences in the sample. CDR3 sequence reads: CASSITYEQYV. As DNA, the CDR3 is TGCGCCAGCAGCATAACCTACGAGCAGTACGTC. The V gene is TRBV5-1, the J gene TRBJ2-7; D call uncertain. Trimming left V 4 bases short and J 2 bases short, with 4 bases between. The CDR3 spans 11 residues. The germline V gene has CDR1 SGHRS and CDR2 YFSETQ.

This clone showed up just a few times. The chain joins TRBV5-4 to TRBJ2-3; a weak D match, TRBD1 (6 bases). The germline V and J ends were trimmed by 5 bases and 3 bases, with 13 bases remaining between them. CDR3 length: 14 amino acids. Germline V gene data show CDR1 as SGHNT and CDR2 as YYREEE (reference sequence). CDR3 region: CASRRWGQTDTQYF. CDR3 coding DNA: TGTGCCAGCAGGAGGTGGGGGCAGACAGATACGCAGTATTTT.

This clone was counted between two and nine times. The rearrangement joins TRBV3-1 (or the pseudogene TRBV3-2) to TRBJ2-1, with no clear D. The CDR3 is 15 amino acids. Germline V gene lookup returns CDR1 LGHDT and CDR2 YNNKEL (reference sequence). The V gene lost 1 base and the J gene lost 2 bases, with 9 bases spanning the gap. The CDR3 reads CASSQAGVPYNEQFF. The DNA for the CDR3 is TGTGCCAGCAGCCAAGCAGGTGTACCCTACAATGAGCAGTTCTTC.

The J gene is TRBJ1-5, the V gene TRBV19; D gene unclear. Germline V gene sequence: CDR1 LNHDA, CDR2 SQIVND (reference sequence). V was clipped by 6 bases and J by 0 bases, with 12 bases between them. The CDR3 loop spans 15 amino acids. The CDR3 protein is CASSTGSYSNQPQHF. The CDR3 nucleotides read TGTGCCAGTAGCACGGGGAGTTATAGCAATCAGCCCCAGCATTTT.

This clone was observed a single time. The rearrangement joins TRBV9 to TRBJ2-2; 11 bases map to TRBD2. The CDR3 extends over 16 amino acids. The V gene end was trimmed by 2 bases and the J gene end by 6 bases; junction bases not matched to a gene: 6. Germline values: CDR1 SGDLS, CDR2 YYNGEE. The CDR3 bases are TGTGCCAGCAGCGTGGCTCTACTAGCGGGGGCCGGGGAGCTGTTTTTT. Translation: CASSVALLAGAGELFF.

V usage is TRBV19 and J usage is TRBJ1-3; 7 nucleotides agree with TRBD1. V was clipped by 4 bases and J by 0 bases; unmatched bases: 6. CDR1 and CDR2 (germline): LNHDA, SQIVND (reference sequence). The CDR3 is 16 amino acids. The CDR3, as DNA: TGTGCCAGTAGTAACAGGGGCGCATACTCTGGAAACACCATATATTTT. Translation: CASSNRGAYSGNTIYF.

The chain employs TRBV5-3 and TRBJ1-4; no definite D call. TRBV5-3 counts as an open reading frame of uncertain function. The CDR3 totals 17 residues. The germline V and J ends were trimmed by 0 bases and 6 bases, with 18 bases remaining between them. The CDR3 loop is CARSLVSLYSADEKLFF. The CDR3 region has the DNA TGTGCCAGAAGCTTGGTTTCTCTTTACAGTGCCGATGAAAAACTGTTTTTT.

The J gene is TRBJ2-3, the V gene TRBV9; D is unresolved. There are 13 residues in the CDR3. V dropped 2 bases and J dropped 4 bases, with 8 bases sitting between them. Germline V gene sequence: CDR1 SGDLS, CDR2 YYNGEE. CDR3 bases: TGTGCCAGCAGCGTTACGAGGTCAGATACGCAGTATTTT. It codes for CASSVTRSDTQYF.

The chain couples TRBV24-1 to TRBJ1-5; maybe TRBD1 (6 bases). Germline values: CDR1 KGHDR, CDR2 SFDVKD. V was shortened by 5 bases and J by 10 bases, with 11 bases between the two germline ends. This CDR3 has 12 amino acids. CDR3 nucleotides: TGTGCCACCAGTGCCCAAGGGGGTCCCCAGCATTTT. Protein: CATSAQGGPQHF.

V and J are TRBV25-1 and TRBJ2-1; D perhaps matches TRBD1 (6 bases). The CDR3 has 15 residues. Trimming removed 3 bases at V and 9 bases at J, with 18 bases between. The germline V gene has CDR1 MGHDK and CDR2 SYGVNS. CDR3 in amino acids: CASSDGQGPGSEQFF. For the CDR3, the DNA is TGTGCCAGCAGTGATGGCCAGGGGCCGGGTAGTGAGCAGTTCTTC.

This clone was recorded only once. The CDR3 loop is CASSLNILREDAGELFF. The CDR3 region has the DNA TGTGCCAGCAGCTTAAACATTCTTAGGGAGGACGCCGGGGAGCTGTTTTTT. This chain joins TRBV7-6 and TRBJ2-2; perhaps TRBD2 as D (6 bases). V lost 2 bases, J lost 6 bases, and 19 bases lay in between. The germline gives CDR1 SGHVS, CDR2 FNYEAQ. The CDR3 loop spans 17 amino acids. Drawing the rest from reference TRBV7-6 and TRBJ2-2, the complete variable domain is GAGVSQSPRYKVTKRGQDVALRCDPISGHVSLYWYRQALGQGPEFLTYFNYEAQQDKSGLPNDRFSAERPEGSISTLTIQRTEQRDSAMYRCASSLNILREDAGELFFGEGSRLTVL.

This chain uses TRBV2 with TRBJ2-2, with a tentative D call TRBD1 (6 bases). CDR3 length: 16 amino acids. V lost 6 bases to trimming and J lost 5 bases, with 19 bases between them. Germline loops: CDR1 SNHLY, CDR2 FYNNEI. The CDR3 nucleotides read TGTGCCAGCAGCGCTAGAGGCAGTAGGGGGACCGGGGAGCTGTTTTTT. This gives the protein CASSARGSRGTGELFF.

The genes are TRBV5-1 and TRBJ2-2, with 8 bases lining up with TRBD1. Trimming removed 1 base from V and 4 bases from J; junction bases left unmatched: 3. In germline, CDR1 is SGHRS, CDR2 YFSETQ. This CDR3 comprises 15 residues. The chain's CDR3 is CASSLSTGVTGELFF. In nucleotides, the CDR3 is TGCGCCAGCAGCTTGTCGACAGGGGTCACCGGGGAGCTGTTTTTT.

This chain uses TRBV18 with TRBJ1-5, with 10 bases identical to TRBD1. There are 15 residues in the CDR3. CDR1 KGHSH and CDR2 LQKENI come from the germline V gene. Germline trimming cut 4 bases from V and 10 bases from J; bases unmatched to any gene: 10. The CDR3 sequence is CASSLGQGSLQPQHF. CDR3 nucleotide sequence: TGTGCCAGCTCACTGGGACAGGGGAGTTTGCAACCCCAGCATTTT.